This TCR beta chain stems from a study of PD-1 blockade in classical Hodgkin lymphoma. The overall study: On a schedule of every 2 weeks, patients received nivolumab 3 mg/kg intravenously.

Each patient relapsed following autologous stem cell transplantation, and prior brentuximab vedotin exposure differed. Study-wide findings and caveats: Significant TCR diversity gains by C4D1 occurred in CD4+ but not CD8+ cells.

The germline V gene encodes CDR1 LNHDA and CDR2 SQIVND (reference sequence). This CDR3 comprises 18 residues. V dropped 3 bases and J dropped 0 bases, with 20 bases sitting between them. As to this clone: Its antigen is not identified.

Profiling relied on immunoSEQ multiplex PCR, and the TCRdb table lists in-frame clones only, not all of them. The table has about 23,000 clones, about 71% seen once. This sample comprised peripheral blood mononuclear cells (PBMCs), obtained at baseline. This TCR was sampled from a human donor with classical Hodgkin lymphoma. The V gene is TRBV19, the J gene TRBJ1-1; the D gene is possibly TRBD1 (5 bases). The CDR3 coding sequence is TGTGCCAGTAGTATGAATTACTGGAGAGGGACGGTGAACACTGAAGCTTTCTTT. As protein: CASSMNYWRGTVNTEAFF.